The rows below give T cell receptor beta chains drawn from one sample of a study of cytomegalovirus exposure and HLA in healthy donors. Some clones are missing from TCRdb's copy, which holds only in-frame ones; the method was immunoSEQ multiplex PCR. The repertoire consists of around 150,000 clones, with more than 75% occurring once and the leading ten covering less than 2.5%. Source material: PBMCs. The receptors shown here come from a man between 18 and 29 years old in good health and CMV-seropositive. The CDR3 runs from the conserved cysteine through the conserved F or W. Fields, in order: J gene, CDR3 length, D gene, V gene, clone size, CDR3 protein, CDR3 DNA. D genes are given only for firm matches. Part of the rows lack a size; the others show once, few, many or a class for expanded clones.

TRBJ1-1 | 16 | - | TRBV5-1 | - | CASTLAGAGRDTEAFF | TGCGCCAGCACACTCGCGGGGGCAGGGAGAGACACTGAAGCTTTCTTT
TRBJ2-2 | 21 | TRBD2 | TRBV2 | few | CASSWVVGAGDLRLNTGELFF | TGTGCCAGCAGCTGGGTTGTAGGAGCGGGGGACCTTAGACTAAATACCGGGGAGCTGTTTTTT
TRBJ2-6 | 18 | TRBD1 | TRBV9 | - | CASSPFGDRGSGANGLTF | TGTGCCAGCAGCCCATTCGGGGACAGGGGCTCTGGGGCCAACGGCCTGACTTTC
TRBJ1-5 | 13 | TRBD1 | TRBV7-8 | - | CASSLDRGQPQHF | TGTGCCAGCAGCTTGGACAGGGGACAGCCCCAGCATTTT
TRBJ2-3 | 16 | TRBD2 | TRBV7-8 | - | CASSPGAGRGTDTQYF | TGTGCCAGCAGCCCCGGTGCGGGGAGGGGAACAGATACGCAGTATTTT
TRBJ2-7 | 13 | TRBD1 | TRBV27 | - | CASSPGTGNEQYF | TGTGCCAGCAGTCCCGGGACAGGGAACGAGCAGTACTTC
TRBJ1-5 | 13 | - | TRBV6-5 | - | CASSPNSNQPQHF | TGTGCCAGCAGCCCCAATAGCAATCAGCCCCAGCATTTT
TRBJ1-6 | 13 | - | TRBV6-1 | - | CASTEVYNSPLHF | TGTGCCAGCACCGAGGTTTATAATTCACCCCTCCACTTT
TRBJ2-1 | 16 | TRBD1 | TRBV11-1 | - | CASSPGQGASYNEQFF | TGTGCCAGCAGCCCAGGACAGGGAGCCTCCTACAATGAGCAGTTCTTC
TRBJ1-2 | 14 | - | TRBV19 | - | CASSIPGRDYGYTF | TGTGCCAGTAGTATCCCAGGGAGGGACTATGGCTACACCTTC
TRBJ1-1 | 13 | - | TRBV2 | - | CASRGDGGAEAFF | TGTGCCAGCAGGGGGGACGGGGGTGCTGAAGCTTTCTTT
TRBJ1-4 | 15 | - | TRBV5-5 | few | CASSLATTTNEKLFF | TGTGCCAGCAGCTTGGCCACTACAACTAATGAAAAACTGTTTTTT
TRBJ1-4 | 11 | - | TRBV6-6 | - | CASSSTEKLFF | TGTGCCAGCAGTTCTACCGAAAAACTGTTTTTT
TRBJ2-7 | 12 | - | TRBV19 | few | CATSPGISEQYF | TGTGCCACCTCCCCAGGGATAAGCGAGCAGTACTTC
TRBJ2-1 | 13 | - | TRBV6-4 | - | CASSDSTSNEQFF | TGTGCCAGCAGTGACTCGACTAGCAATGAGCAGTTCTTC
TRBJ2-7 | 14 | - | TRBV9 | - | CASSVLGGAQEQYF | TGTGCCAGCAGCGTACTAGGGGGGGCGCAGGAGCAGTACTTC
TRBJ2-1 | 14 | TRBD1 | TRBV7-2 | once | CASRKGTGENEQFF | TGTGCCAGCAGAAAAGGGACAGGAGAGAATGAGCAGTTCTTC
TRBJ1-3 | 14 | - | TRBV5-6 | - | CASQGTVSGNTIYF | TGTGCCAGCCAGGGGACGGTCTCTGGAAACACCATATATTTT
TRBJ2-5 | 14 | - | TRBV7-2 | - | CASSLMSGTETQYF | TGTGCCAGCAGCTTGATGAGCGGTACCGAGACCCAGTACTTC
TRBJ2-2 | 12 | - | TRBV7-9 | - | CASSVRTGELFF | TGTGCCAGCAGCGTCAGAACCGGGGAGCTGTTTTTT
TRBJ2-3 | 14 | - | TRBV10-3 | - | CAIRTGTRTDTQYF | TGTGCCATCAGGACCGGGACTCGCACAGATACGCAGTATTTT
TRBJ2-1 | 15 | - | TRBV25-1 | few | CASSEWRGDYNEQFF | TGTGCCAGCAGTGAATGGCGCGGGGACTACAATGAGCAGTTCTTC
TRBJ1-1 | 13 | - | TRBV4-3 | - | CASSQSGPTEAFF | TGCGCCAGCAGCCAATCAGGTCCCACTGAAGCTTTCTTT
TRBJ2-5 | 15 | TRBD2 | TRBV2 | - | CASSGVGGAGETQYF | TGTGCCAGCAGTGGAGTCGGGGGGGCGGGAGAGACCCAGTACTTC
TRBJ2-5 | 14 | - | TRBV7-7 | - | CASSADSPGETQYF | TGTGCCAGCAGCGCGGACTCGCCTGGGGAGACCCAGTACTTC
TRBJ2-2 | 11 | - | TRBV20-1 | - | CSAANTGELFF | TGCAGTGCCGCGAACACCGGGGAGCTGTTTTTT
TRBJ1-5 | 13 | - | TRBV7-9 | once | CASSLEEAQPQHF | TGTGCCAGCAGCCTAGAAGAGGCTCAGCCCCAGCATTTT
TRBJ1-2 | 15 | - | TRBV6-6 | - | CASSYGSAGANGYTF | TGTGCCAGCAGTTACGGCTCCGCAGGGGCTAACGGCTACACCTTC
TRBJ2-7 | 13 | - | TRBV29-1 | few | CSVRLGEHSEQYF | TGCAGCGTGAGACTCGGGGAGCATAGCGAGCAGTACTTC
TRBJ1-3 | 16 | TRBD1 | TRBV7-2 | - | CASSLVLTGPGNTIYF | TGTGCCAGCAGCTTAGTGTTGACAGGGCCTGGAAACACCATATATTTT
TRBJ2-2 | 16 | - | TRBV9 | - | CASSLGREKNTGELFF | TGTGCCAGCAGCCTTGGGAGAGAAAAGAACACCGGGGAGCTGTTTTTT
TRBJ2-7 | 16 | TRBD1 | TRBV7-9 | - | CASSPRVGTGSYEQYF | TGTGCCAGCAGCCCACGGGTAGGGACAGGATCCTACGAGCAGTACTTC
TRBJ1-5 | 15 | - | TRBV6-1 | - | CASSNPLGQNQPQHF | TGTGCCAGCAGTAACCCGTTGGGGCAGAACCAGCCCCAGCATTTT
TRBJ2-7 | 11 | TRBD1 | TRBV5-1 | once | CASNRGLEQYF | TGCGCCAGCAACAGGGGCTTGGAGCAGTACTTC
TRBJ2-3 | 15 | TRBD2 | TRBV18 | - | CASSLKRDSTDTQYF | TGTGCCAGCTCACTTAAGCGGGACAGCACAGATACGCAGTATTTT
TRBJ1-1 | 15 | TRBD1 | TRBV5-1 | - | CASSSKGAENTEAFF | TGCGCCAGCAGCAGTAAGGGGGCAGAAAACACTGAAGCTTTCTTT
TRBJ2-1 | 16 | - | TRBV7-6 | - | CASSALVASWSNEQFF | TGTGCCAGCAGCGCCTTAGTCGCTAGCTGGAGCAATGAGCAGTTCTTC
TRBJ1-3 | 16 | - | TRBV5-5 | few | CASRLRQESSGNTIYF | TGTGCCAGCAGACTGAGACAGGAGAGCTCTGGAAACACCATATATTTT
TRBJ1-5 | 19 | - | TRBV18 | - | CASSPSGGLKGGSNQPQHF | TGTGCCAGCTCACCAAGCGGAGGCCTAAAAGGGGGTAGCAATCAGCCCCAGCATTTT
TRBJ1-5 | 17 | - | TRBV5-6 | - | CASSLAGRGGGNQPQHF | TGTGCCAGCAGCTTGGCCGGTCGGGGAGGGGGCAATCAGCCCCAGCATTTT
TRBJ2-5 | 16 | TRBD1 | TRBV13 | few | CASSLEGQGSQETQYF | TGTGCCAGCAGCTTAGAGGGACAGGGGTCCCAAGAGACCCAGTACTTC
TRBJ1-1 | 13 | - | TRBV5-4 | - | CASSFDRNTEAFF | TGTGCCAGCAGCTTCGACAGGAACACTGAAGCTTTCTTT
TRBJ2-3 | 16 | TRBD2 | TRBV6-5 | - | CASSYSFTSGGDTQYF | TGTGCCAGCAGTTACTCTTTCACTAGCGGGGGAGATACGCAGTATTTT
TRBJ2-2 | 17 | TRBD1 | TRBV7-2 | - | CASSLVGQVLFTGELFF | TGTGCCAGCAGCTTAGTAGGACAGGTTCTGTTCACCGGGGAGCTGTTTTTT
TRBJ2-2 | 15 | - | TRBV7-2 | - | CASSLNQGPTGELFF | TGTGCCAGCAGCTTAAACCAGGGGCCCACCGGGGAGCTGTTTTTT
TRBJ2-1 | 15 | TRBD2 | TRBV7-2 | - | CASSRAGGNYNEQFF | TGTGCCAGCAGCCGAGCGGGGGGGAACTACAATGAGCAGTTCTTC
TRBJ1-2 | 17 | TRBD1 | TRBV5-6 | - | CASSGTSDRARNYGYTF | TGTGCCAGCAGCGGAACTTCCGACAGGGCTAGGAACTATGGCTACACCTTC
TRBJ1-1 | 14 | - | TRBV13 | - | CASSLAWRDTEAFF | TGTGCCAGCAGCTTAGCATGGAGGGACACTGAAGCTTTCTTT
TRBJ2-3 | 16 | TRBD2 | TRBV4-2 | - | CASSQSGTSATDTQYF | TGTGCCAGCAGCCAATCCGGGACTAGCGCCACAGATACGCAGTATTTT
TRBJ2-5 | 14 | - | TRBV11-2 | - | CASSLNRVGETQYF | TGTGCCAGCAGCTTAAACAGGGTGGGGGAGACCCAGTACTTC
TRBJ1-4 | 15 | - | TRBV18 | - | CASSQWTSPNEKLFF | TGTGCCAGCTCACAATGGACAAGTCCTAATGAAAAACTGTTTTTT
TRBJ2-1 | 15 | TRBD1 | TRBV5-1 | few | CASSRTGGPYNEQFF | TGCGCCAGCAGCAGGACAGGGGGTCCCTACAATGAGCAGTTCTTC
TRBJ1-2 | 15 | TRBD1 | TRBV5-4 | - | CASTTGAYNNYGYTF | TGTGCCAGCACAACAGGGGCTTACAACAACTATGGCTACACCTTC